This TCR beta chain is from a study of blood T cells in healthy people across ages. Sample donors were healthy Caucasian individuals that came from Russia, aged roughly 6 to 100. In each sample, at least 6.5 million PBMCs were isolated. A second PCR of roughly 7 to 11 cycles used a sample-barcoded 5' primer and a J-beta primer mix. MiXCR, run by TCRdb on the 5' RACE reads, gives a single entry per CDR3 protein. This sample has about 1.1 million distinct CDR3 sequences; around two fifths occur once, and the top ten carry about an eighth. Germline-derived CDR1 and CDR2 are SNHLY and FYNNEI. Losses at the gene ends were 4 bases for V and 15 bases for J; bases not matched to a gene: 6. This CDR3 has 11 residues.

Source material: blood. This receptor was taken from a man between 18 and 35 years old in good health. This chain uses TRBV2 with TRBJ2-1; 7 nucleotides match TRBD1. Here the CDR3 reads CASSVDRVPFF. The CDR3, as DNA: TGTGCCAGCAGTGTAGACAGGGTTCCGTTCTTC.